This is a list of T cell receptor beta chains from one sample in a study of T cell responses to AZD1222 COVID-19 vaccine. Profiling relied on immunoSEQ multiplex PCR, and the TCRdb table lists in-frame clones only, not all of them. The profile shows around 180,000 clones, about nine tenths of them singletons. The starting material was peripheral blood, obtained on day 0 of AZD1222 vaccination. The receptor set was obtained from an adult in good health. Each CDR3 is given with its conserved first and last residue. D genes are given only for firm matches. Size tells how often a clone was seen (once, few, many) or the class of an expanded clone, and some rows leave it out.

D gene	clone size	V gene	J gene	CDR3 DNA	CDR3 protein
NA	NA	TRBV5-4	TRBJ2-2	TGTGCCAGCAAAGGAGCACAGGCTCCCACCGGGGAGCTGTTTTTT	CASKGAQAPTGELFF
NA	once	TRBV19	TRBJ1-6	TGTGCCAGTAGTATAGAGTCTGACGGGGGAAGGACACCCCTCCACTTT	CASSIESDGGRTPLHF
NA	NA	TRBV7-9	TRBJ2-7	TGTGCCAGCAGCTTAAGTCTCCCTGCAGGTAAAGAGCAGTACTTC	CASSLSLPAGKEQYF
TRBD2	NA	TRBV11-2	TRBJ2-7	TGTGCCAGCAGCTTTAGCGGGAGGCCCTACGAGCAGTACTTC	CASSFSGRPYEQYF
TRBD2	NA	TRBV5-6	TRBJ2-5	TGTGCCAGCAGCTTGAAACTAGCGGAAGAGACCCAGTACTTC	CASSLKLAEETQYF
NA	NA	TRBV5-1	TRBJ2-2	TGCGCCAGCTGCCCAGGCTGGGCCAGGGACGCGAACACCGGGGAGCTGTTTTTT	CASCPGWARDANTGELFF
NA	NA	TRBV20-1	TRBJ1-5	TGCAGTGCTAGTTGGGGCGGCAATCAGCCCCAGCATTTT	CSASWGGNQPQHF
TRBD2	few	TRBV7-3	TRBJ2-2	TGTGCCAGCAGCTTAGTACTAGCGGGCACCGGGGAGCTGTTTTTT	CASSLVLAGTGELFF
NA	NA	TRBV3-1/TRBV3-2	TRBJ2-6	TGTGCCAGCAGCCAAGAGTCGACGGGGGCCAACGTCCTGACTTTC	CASSQESTGANVLTF
NA	NA	TRBV28	TRBJ2-7	TGTGCCAGCAGTTTTCAGGCCGGGCAAGACGAGCAGTACTTC	CASSFQAGQDEQYF
NA	once	TRBV7-9	TRBJ2-7	TGTGCCAGCAGCTCTGGTACCTACGAGCAGTACTTC	CASSSGTYEQYF
NA	NA	TRBV15	TRBJ1-2	TGTGCCACCAGCAGAGATCTCCCAGGGGCGGGCTATGGCTACACCTTC	CATSRDLPGAGYGYTF
NA	NA	TRBV2	TRBJ2-5	TGTGCCAGCAAGGCTTCGAAGCGACAAGAGACCCAGTACTTC	CASKASKRQETQYF
TRBD1	NA	TRBV2	TRBJ2-5	TGTGCCAGTCAGGGGGTAGGGGAGACCCAGTACTTC	CASQGVGETQYF
NA	NA	TRBV19	TRBJ1-2	TGTGCCAGTAGTATAGTGGAGTCCTTCAACTATGGCTACACCTTC	CASSIVESFNYGYTF
NA	NA	TRBV11-3	TRBJ2-1	TGTGCCAGCAGCCTCACGCGTAACAATGAGCAGTTCTTC	CASSLTRNNEQFF
TRBD1	once	TRBV6-5	TRBJ1-5	TGTGCCAGCAGTACCGACAGGGTCAGCAATCAGCCCCAGCATTTT	CASSTDRVSNQPQHF
NA	NA	TRBV6-2/TRBV6-3	TRBJ2-5	TGTGCCAGCAGCCCTCAGGATTCCGAGACCCAGTACTTC	CASSPQDSETQYF
NA	NA	TRBV5-1	TRBJ2-7	TGCGCCAGCAGCTTAGGTGGACAGCCCGAGCAGTACTTC	CASSLGGQPEQYF
NA	NA	TRBV5-1	TRBJ2-1	TGCGCCAGCACCCGGGGAAATGAGCAGTTCTTC	CASTRGNEQFF
NA	NA	TRBV6-5	TRBJ1-6	TGTGCCAGCAGTTACATTCGGAGCAATAATTCACCCCTCCACTTT	CASSYIRSNNSPLHF
NA	NA	TRBV19	TRBJ2-6	TGTGCCAGTAATCAGGGGTCCTCTGGGGCCAACGTCCTGACTTTC	CASNQGSSGANVLTF
TRBD2	NA	TRBV24-1	TRBJ2-2	TGTGCCACCAGTGCCCCTGGGGGCGGGAGGGCCCTGTCCGGGGAGCTGTTTTTT	CATSAPGGGRALSGELFF
NA	NA	TRBV3-1/TRBV3-2	TRBJ2-1	TGTGCCAGCAGCCAACTCTGGAGCTCCTACAATGAGCAGTTCTTC	CASSQLWSSYNEQFF
TRBD1	NA	TRBV5-1	TRBJ1-1	TGCGCCAGCAGCTTGAGAGGACAGGGGCCTGGGAACACTGAAGCTTTCTTT	CASSLRGQGPGNTEAFF
NA	NA	TRBV30	TRBJ2-7	TGTGCCTGGAGCCCCCTGGGACCCAACTCCTACGAGCAGTACTTC	CAWSPLGPNSYEQYF
TRBD1	NA	TRBV3-1/TRBV3-2	TRBJ1-1	TGTGCCAGCAGCCAACTTACCGGGACAGGTGGAATGAACACTGAAGCTTTCTTT	CASSQLTGTGGMNTEAFF
NA	NA	TRBV27	TRBJ2-7	TGTGCCAGCAGTGCCGGACGGAGCTACGAGCAGTACTTC	CASSAGRSYEQYF
NA	NA	TRBV2	TRBJ1-2	TGTGCCAGCACCGGGGAATTGAATGGGTACTATGGCTACACCTTC	CASTGELNGYYGYTF
NA	NA	TRBV6-5	TRBJ2-7	TGTGCCAGCAGCTATAGCGACGACAACTCCTACGAGCAGTACTTC	CASSYSDDNSYEQYF
NA	NA	TRBV27	TRBJ2-3	TGTGCCAGCAGTTTTATTGGTACGCAGTATTTT	CASSFIGTQYF
NA	NA	TRBV5-1	TRBJ2-5	TGCGCCAGCGGCTTAGCGATCCAAGAGACCCAGTACTTC	CASGLAIQETQYF
NA	NA	TRBV5-4	TRBJ2-7	TGTGCCAGCAGCTTGCGGGGGGAGCAGTACTTC	CASSLRGEQYF
NA	NA	TRBV5-5	TRBJ1-1	TGTGCCAGCAGCGGGGGCCTCTTCCCTGAAGCTTTCTTT	CASSGGLFPEAFF
NA	NA	TRBV7-2	TRBJ2-7	TGTGCCAGCAGCTTACAGGGTGCGGACTACGAGCAGTACTTC	CASSLQGADYEQYF
TRBD2	NA	TRBV9	TRBJ2-7	TGTGCCAGCAGCGTAGGGCTAGCGGGCCACGAGCAGTACTTC	CASSVGLAGHEQYF
TRBD1	NA	TRBV27	TRBJ2-2	TGTGCCAGCTGCTCCGGGACAGGGGGCACCGGGGAGCTGTTTTTT	CASCSGTGGTGELFF
TRBD2	NA	TRBV19	TRBJ2-1	TGTGCCAGTAGCGGACTAGCGGGTTCGTATGAGCAGTTCTTC	CASSGLAGSYEQFF
NA	NA	TRBV2	TRBJ1-2	TGTGCCAGCAGTGAGGGGCGCGTTGGCTATGGCTACACCTTC	CASSEGRVGYGYTF
NA	few	TRBV3-1/TRBV3-2	TRBJ1-1	TGTGCCAGCAGCCAAGACAGGGCCGGAAGCACTGAAGCTTTCTTT	CASSQDRAGSTEAFF
NA	NA	TRBV7-2	TRBJ2-1	TGTGCCAGCAGCGTGGGACGGGGTTACAATGAGCAGTTCTTC	CASSVGRGYNEQFF
TRBD2	NA	TRBV5-6	TRBJ2-1	TGTGCCAGCAGCGCGACTAGCGGGAGGGTGGGTTACAATGAGCAGTTCTTC	CASSATSGRVGYNEQFF